This record concerns one T cell receptor beta chain sequence. Germline V lookup: CDR1 MDHEN, CDR2 SYDVKM. The CDR3 has 16 amino acids. The trim removed 6 bases at V and 4 bases at J, leaving 8 bases unmatched. This specimen belongs to a study of blood T cell repertoires in COVID-19. Method: immunoSEQ multiplex PCR; TCRdb's copy keeps in-frame clones and lacks some. The data contain under 250,000 clones, more than 75% of them singletons. This TCR came from a woman in her seventies with COVID-19, enrolled during active disease. Sequencing was performed on peripheral blood. The chain has TRBV28 and TRBJ2-1; 11 bases align to TRBD2. The CDR3 region has the DNA TGTGCCAGCAGCCCCTCGACTAGCGGGATTTACAATGAGCAGTTCTTC. This sequence encodes CASSPSTSGIYNEQFF.